The clone carrying this TCR beta chain was found once. The limits of the CDR3 on the DNA are not certain, so only TCRdb's listed CDR3 is given. This sample is part of a study of T cell clonotyping in hematopoietic cell transplantation. Method: immunoSEQ multiplex PCR; TCRdb's copy keeps in-frame clones and lacks some. The sample carries around 17,000 clones, roughly 84% recorded once. The input for sequencing was PBMCs, taken 100 days after allogeneic stem cell transplant. The source of this sequence is a male patient aged 55 to 69 who had an allogeneic stem cell transplant from a related donor, so the T cells may come from the graft donor. Some clones in this sample may be carry-over from other donors' samples.

Here the CDR3 reads CASSKALFAGGSYEQYF. The rearrangement joins TRBV21-1 to TRBJ2-7; TRBD1 is the table's D call, not checked against the DNA. TRBV21-1 is a pseudogene segment. The CDR3 length is 17 residues, termini included.